The 32 T cell receptor beta chains listed next were all sequenced from one sample in a study of T cell clones after liver transplantation. This table comes from immunoSEQ multiplex PCR, and its TCRdb copy is limited to in-frame clones, with some not included. Of 55,000 or so clones in the sample, around 75% are singletons; the top ten hold 14% to 15%. The sequencing here drew on CD4+ T cells from blood, taken before liver transplant. These receptors originate from a human donor who received a liver transplant.

V and J are TRBV28 and TRBJ2-3; TRBD1 matches 7 bases. V shed 6 bases and J 1 base; nucleotides not matched to a gene: 1. The CDR3 runs 13 residues. CDR1 and CDR2 from the germline V gene are MDHEN and SYDVKM. This CDR3 reads CASSGQGTDTQYF. The CDR3 DNA reads as TGTGCCAGCAGCGGACAGGGCACAGATACGCAGTATTTT. The whole variable domain, remainder taken from reference TRBV28 and TRBJ2-3, is DVKVTQSSRYLVKRTGEKVFLECVQDMDHENMFWYRQDPGLGLRLIYFSYDVKMKEKGDIPEGYSVSREKKERFSLILESASTNQTSMYLCASSGQGTDTQYFGPGTRLTVL.

This chain connects TRBV19 to TRBJ2-1; TRBD1 matches at 7 bases. The V segment lost 6 bases and the J segment 9 bases; nucleotides outside the gene matches: 5. The CDR3 sequence is 12 residues long. The germline V gene encodes CDR1 LNHDA and CDR2 SQIVND (reference sequence). Written as DNA, the CDR3 is TGTGCCAGTAGGAGGGGGCCTATTGAGCAGTTCTTC. Its translation is CASRRGPIEQFF. Variable domain in full (rest from reference TRBV19 and TRBJ2-1): DGGITQSPKYLFRKEGQNVTLSCEQNLNHDAMYWYRQDPGQGLRLIYYSQIVNDFQKGDIAEGYSVSREKKESFPLTVTSAQKNPTAFYLCASRRGPIEQFFGPGTRLTVL.

CDR3 region: CASSVQPGQGKRANVLTF. CDR3 in DNA: TGTGCCAGTAGTGTCCAACCGGGACAGGGAAAGAGGGCCAACGTCCTGACTTTC. The chain links TRBV19 to TRBJ2-6; 9 positions match TRBD1. CDR1 is LNHDA and CDR2 is SQIVND in the germline V gene (reference sequence). The length of the CDR3 is 18 residues. Unmatched junction bases numbered 13, after V lost 5 bases and J lost 5 bases.

The rearrangement joins TRBV28 to TRBJ2-7, with D perhaps matching TRBD1 (5 bases). Germline V gives CDR1 MDHEN, CDR2 SYDVKM. This CDR3 region has 15 residues. Trimming left V 1 base short and J 2 bases short, with 12 bases between. The CDR3 here is CASSLLAGIPYEQYF. The CDR3 DNA sequence: TGTGCCAGCAGTTTATTAGCAGGGATCCCCTACGAGCAGTACTTC.

This clone came up a few times. The CDR3 DNA reads as TGTGCCAGCAGCGGTAACAGGGGAACAGATACGCAGTATTTT. This translates into CASSGNRGTDTQYF. V and J are TRBV9 and TRBJ2-3, with 7 bases aligning to TRBD1. Germline CDR1 SGDLS, CDR2 YYNGEE. The CDR3 length is 14 residues. V shed 3 bases and J 3 bases; nucleotides not matched to a gene: 4. Looking up the rest from reference TRBV9 and TRBJ2-3 gives the full variable domain: DSGVTQTPKHLITATGQRVTLRCSPRSGDLSVYWYQQSLDQGLQFLIQYYNGEERAKGNILERFSAQQFPDLHSELNLSSLELGDSALYFCASSGNRGTDTQYFGPGTRLTVL.

The genes are TRBV14 and TRBJ1-1, with a possible D match to TRBD1 (6 bases). Trimming removed 4 bases from V and 0 bases from J, with 12 bases in between. CDR1 is SGHDN and CDR2 is FVKESK in the germline V gene. This CDR3 comprises 15 residues. The chain's CDR3 is CASSLLRTVNTEAFF. The DNA of the CDR3 is TGTGCCAGCAGCCTCCTCCGGACAGTGAACACTGAAGCTTTCTTT.

The V and J genes are TRBV11-2 and TRBJ2-3; 11 bases match TRBD2. Germline trimming cut 5 bases from V and 6 bases from J; bases unmatched to any gene: 10. The CDR3 loop spans 16 amino acids. Looked up from germline, CDR1 is SGHAT and CDR2 is FQNNGV. In DNA, the CDR3 is TGTGCCAGCAGCCCCACCTTTATAGCGGGGGGGGATACGCAGTATTTT. It yields the protein CASSPTFIAGGDTQYF. Supplemented by reference TRBV11-2 and TRBJ2-3, the full variable domain reads EAGVAQSPRYKIIEKRQSVAFWCNPISGHATLYWYQQILGQGPKLLIQFQNNGVVDDSQLPKDRFSAERLKGVDSTLKIQPAKLEDSAVYLCASSPTFIAGGDTQYFGPGTRLTVL.

The chain has TRBV5-4 and TRBJ2-3; 7 positions match TRBD1. The CDR3 has 16 amino acids. Germline values: CDR1 SGHNT, CDR2 YYREEE (reference sequence). After removal of 4 bases from V and 4 bases from J, the junction contained 12 bases not matched to a gene. Written as DNA, the CDR3 is TGTGCCAGCAGCCCGCCACAGGGGTGGGGTGCAGATACGCAGTATTTT. Its translation: CASSPPQGWGADTQYF.

The chain uses TRBV5-4 and TRBJ1-6; tentatively, D is TRBD1 (5 bases). Trimming took 4 bases from V and 7 from J, leaving 12 bases between them. The germline V gene has CDR1 SGHNT and CDR2 YYREEE (reference sequence). The CDR3 is 14 residues long. The CDR3 bases are TGTGCCAGCAGCCTCATGGGGCTGAATTCACCCCTCCACTTT. Translating it yields CASSLMGLNSPLHF.

The chain combines TRBV6-6 with TRBJ1-1; TRBD1 matches at 9 bases. The V gene's germline CDR1 is MNHNY and CDR2 SVGAGI (reference sequence). The CDR3 length is 14 residues. V was pared by 5 bases and J by 4 bases, with 5 bases of the junction left unmatched. This chain's CDR3 is CASSPDRGSTEAFF. The CDR3 DNA reads as TGTGCCAGCAGTCCCGACAGGGGGAGCACTGAAGCTTTCTTT.

This clone was found once. CDR3 sequence: CASSLGEGHNEQFF. The DNA for the CDR3 is TGTGCCAGCAGCTTGGGTGAGGGCCACAATGAGCAGTTCTTC. J is TRBJ2-1 and V is TRBV5-6; perhaps TRBD2 as D (5 bases). In germline, CDR1 is SGHDT, CDR2 YYEEEE. The CDR3 loop spans 14 amino acids. Trimming stripped 0 bases from V and 5 bases from J, with 9 bases between.

In this sample, this clone turned up a few times. The V call is TRBV19, the J call TRBJ2-7; 8 bases are a match to TRBD1. CDR1 is LNHDA and CDR2 is SQIVND in the germline V gene (reference sequence). With V trimmed by 5 bases and J by 5 bases, 11 bases remained unmatched. The CDR3 is 15 amino acids. The DNA for the CDR3 is TGTGCCAGTAGTCCCCGAAGGACAGGGAGCGACGAGCAGTACTTC. It is translated as CASSPRRTGSDEQYF.

The chain couples TRBV4-2 to TRBJ1-5; maybe TRBD1 (5 bases). Deletions cut 0 bases from V and 4 bases from J, with 10 bases between. The CDR3 contains 15 residues. Germline assignment: CDR1 LGHNA and CDR2 YNFKEQ. In nucleotides, the CDR3 is TGTGCCAGCAGCCAAGATCCGGGGGAGAATCAGCCCCAGCATTTT. Amino acid sequence: CASSQDPGENQPQHF.

The chain combines TRBV30 with TRBJ1-2; 7 positions match TRBD1. Germline CDR1 GTSNPN, CDR2 SVGIG (reference sequence). This CDR3 contains 13 residues. The J segment lost 7 bases and the V segment lost 0 bases, leaving 5 bases of the junction unmatched. The CDR3 protein is CAWSVRQGGGYTF. The CDR3 region has the DNA TGTGCCTGGAGTGTACGACAGGGCGGTGGCTACACCTTC.

This chain uses TRBV7-2 with TRBJ1-2; TRBD1 matches 9 bases. The CDR3 loop spans 14 amino acids. Germline V gene lookup returns CDR1 SGHTA and CDR2 FQGNSA. With V trimmed by 4 bases and J by 5 bases, 5 bases remained unmatched. The CDR3 here is CASSSGTGNYGYTF. In nucleotides, the CDR3 is TGTGCCAGCAGCTCGGGGACAGGGAATTATGGCTACACCTTC.

This chain joins TRBV12-5 and TRBJ1-1; 9 bases line up with TRBD1. V trimming: 5 bases; J trimming: 1 base; junction bases outside the gene matches: 2. CDR3 length: 14 residues. Germline CDR1 reads LGHNT; CDR2 reads FRNRAP. CDR3: CASGTGGGNTEAFF. The CDR3 DNA is TGTGCTAGTGGTACAGGGGGCGGGAACACTGAAGCTTTCTTT.

The chain employs TRBV5-1 and TRBJ1-6; no definite D call. This CDR3 has 14 residues. V lost 8 bases, J lost 6 bases, and 15 bases lay in between. Germline CDR1 and CDR2: SGHRS and YFSETQ. In nucleotides, the CDR3 is TGCGCCAGTTCTCGGGCGGGCGGTAATTCACCCCTCCACTTT. It specifies CASSRAGGNSPLHF.

The chain joins TRBV5-4 to TRBJ2-3; 13 bases match TRBD2. This CDR3 region has 17 residues. V lost 0 bases, J lost 3 bases, and 4 bases stayed unmatched. In germline, CDR1 is SGHNT, CDR2 YYREEE (reference sequence). The CDR3, as DNA: TGTGCCAGCAGCTTGGCCCCGGGACTAGCGGGGACAGATACGCAGTATTTT. Residues: CASSLAPGLAGTDTQYF.

The rearrangement joins TRBV18 to TRBJ1-1; D is possibly TRBD1 (5 bases). The CDR3 spans 13 residues. Trimming left V 5 bases short and J 2 bases short, with 9 bases between. CDR1 and CDR2 from the germline V gene are KGHSH and LQKENI. CDR3 DNA sequence: TGTGCCAGCTCAGGAGACAGAAACACTGAAGCTTTCTTT. Translating gives CASSGDRNTEAFF.

The chain joins TRBV7-3 to TRBJ2-7, with 9 bases identical to TRBD1. Germline CDR1 reads SGHTA; CDR2 reads FQGTGA. The CDR3 totals 13 residues. J gave up 7 bases and V 1 base, and 2 bases lay outside the gene matches. This chain's CDR3 is CASSLNRGREQYF. The CDR3, as DNA: TGTGCCAGCAGCTTAAACAGGGGGCGTGAGCAGTACTTC. The variable domain in full, with the rest retrieved from reference TRBV7-3 and TRBJ2-7, is GAGVSQTPSNKVTEKGKYVELRCDPISGHTALYWYRQSLGQGPEFLIYFQGTGAADDSGLPNDRFFAVRPEGSVSTLKIQRTERGDSAVYLCASSLNRGREQYFGPGTRLTVT.

V and J are TRBV28 and TRBJ1-4; D gene ambiguous. Germline-derived CDR1 and CDR2 are MDHEN and SYDVKM. V was cut by 5 bases and J by 5 bases, with 12 bases left in between. The CDR3 loop spans 14 amino acids. The CDR3 sequence: CASSPPGSNEKLFF. The CDR3 DNA reads as TGTGCCAGCAGTCCCCCGGGATCAAATGAAAAACTGTTTTTT.

V gene TRBV18 combines with J gene TRBJ1-6; 11 positions agree with TRBD1. CDR3 length: 15 amino acids. V trimming: 3 bases; J trimming: 10 bases; junction bases outside the gene matches: 5. Germline CDR1 and CDR2: KGHSH and LQKENI. The CDR3 loop reads CASSPGGQGGSPLHF. The CDR3 DNA reads TGTGCCAGCTCACCTGGGGGACAGGGGGGATCACCCCTCCACTTT.

The CDR3 DNA sequence: TGTGCCAGCAGCTTGGACAGGAGCAATGAGCAGTTCTTC. Residues: CASSLDRSNEQFF. The V gene is TRBV5-6, the J gene TRBJ2-1, with D possibly being TRBD1 (5 bases). Germline CDR1 reads SGHDT; CDR2 reads YYEEEE. The CDR3 runs to 13 residues. The ends were cut back, 0 bases at V and 6 bases at J, with 7 bases in the middle.

This sequence joins TRBV6-1 and TRBJ2-7; 12 bases line up with TRBD1. The V gene's germline CDR1 is MNHNS and CDR2 SASEGT. Germline trimming cut 5 bases from V and 7 bases from J; bases unmatched to any gene: 9. The CDR3 extends over 15 amino acids. CDR3: CASSPLGTGGKEQYF. The CDR3 nucleotides are TGTGCCAGCAGTCCACTCGGGACAGGGGGCAAGGAGCAGTACTTC.

This clone has only a few counts. This chain uses TRBV7-3 with TRBJ1-5, with no clear D. Germline values: CDR1 SGHTA, CDR2 FQGTGA. The length of the CDR3 is 17 residues. V was trimmed by 5 bases and J by 0 bases, leaving 17 bases between them. CDR3 protein: CASSPPNRSLSNQPQHF. CDR3 sequence (DNA): TGTGCCAGCAGCCCCCCAAACAGATCCCTTAGCAATCAGCCCCAGCATTTT.

This clone was counted once. The chain combines TRBV30 with TRBJ2-3, with a tentative D call TRBD1 (5 bases). This CDR3 comprises 16 residues. Trimming stripped 3 bases from V and 4 bases from J, with 20 bases between. Germline loops: CDR1 GTSNPN, CDR2 SVGIG (reference sequence). CDR3 residues: CAWSESVGVVSDTQYF. In DNA, the CDR3 is TGTGCCTGGAGCGAATCGGTAGGGGTTGTCTCAGATACGCAGTATTTT. The full variable domain, rest sourced from reference TRBV30 and TRBJ2-3, is SQTIHQWPATLVQPVGSPLSLECTVEGTSNPNLYWYRQAAGRGLQLLFYSVGIGQISSEVPQNLSASRPQDRQFILSSKKLLLSDSGFYLCAWSESVGVVSDTQYFGPGTRLTVL.

This chain links TRBV5-1 with TRBJ1-1, with D perhaps TRBD1 (5 bases). The germline gives CDR1 SGHRS, CDR2 YFSETQ. V was shortened by 5 bases and J by 5 bases, with 16 bases between the two germline ends. The length of the CDR3 is 14 residues. CDR3 region: CASRVQGGQTEAFF. CDR3 bases: TGCGCCAGCAGGGTCCAGGGTGGGCAGACTGAAGCTTTCTTT.

V gene TRBV5-8 combines with J gene TRBJ2-7, with a possible D match to TRBD2 (5 bases). Germline CDR1 and CDR2: SGHTS and YDEGEE. V lost 5 bases and J 1 base, leaving 13 bases between the germline ends. CDR3 length equals 14 residues. The DNA of the CDR3 is TGTGCCAGCAGGTCACGACGGGGTTCCTACGAGCAGTACTTC. It specifies CASRSRRGSYEQYF.

V gene TRBV27 combines with J gene TRBJ2-5, with 8 positions matching TRBD2. The V gene end was trimmed by 5 bases and the J gene end by 6 bases; junction bases not matched to a gene: 5. In germline, CDR1 is MNHEY, CDR2 SMNVEV (reference sequence). The CDR3 sequence is 13 residues long. CDR3 coding DNA: TGTGCCAGCAGTATGACTAGCGAGCAGACCCAGTACTTC. The encoded protein is CASSMTSEQTQYF.

This chain uses TRBV30 with TRBJ2-7, with D maybe TRBD1 (5 bases). Germline loops: CDR1 GTSNPN, CDR2 SVGIG (reference sequence). CDR3 size: 14 residues. V dropped 4 bases and J dropped 0 bases, with 13 bases sitting between them. The DNA for the CDR3 is TGTGCCTGGATCCTGGGGCGGTTCTCCTACGAGCAGTACTTC. It codes for CAWILGRFSYEQYF.

The chain recombines TRBV7-3 with TRBJ2-5, with 12 nucleotides matching TRBD2. J gave up 4 bases and V 10 bases, and 4 bases lay outside the gene matches. This CDR3 has 13 residues. Germline V CDR1 and CDR2: SGHTA, FQGTGA. The CDR3 sequence: CATSGGAGETQYF. CDR3 coding DNA: TGTGCCACTAGCGGGGGGGCCGGAGAGACCCAGTACTTC.

This clone occurred a few times. The rearrangement links TRBV19 to TRBJ2-7; 7 positions agree with TRBD1. The V segment lost 3 bases and the J segment 2 bases; nucleotides outside the gene matches: 13. The CDR3 is 17 residues long. Germline-derived CDR1 and CDR2 are LNHDA and SQIVND (reference sequence). The CDR3: CASSIGRTGNRAYEQYF. CDR3 coding DNA: TGTGCCAGTAGTATCGGTCGGACAGGCAACAGAGCCTACGAGCAGTACTTC.